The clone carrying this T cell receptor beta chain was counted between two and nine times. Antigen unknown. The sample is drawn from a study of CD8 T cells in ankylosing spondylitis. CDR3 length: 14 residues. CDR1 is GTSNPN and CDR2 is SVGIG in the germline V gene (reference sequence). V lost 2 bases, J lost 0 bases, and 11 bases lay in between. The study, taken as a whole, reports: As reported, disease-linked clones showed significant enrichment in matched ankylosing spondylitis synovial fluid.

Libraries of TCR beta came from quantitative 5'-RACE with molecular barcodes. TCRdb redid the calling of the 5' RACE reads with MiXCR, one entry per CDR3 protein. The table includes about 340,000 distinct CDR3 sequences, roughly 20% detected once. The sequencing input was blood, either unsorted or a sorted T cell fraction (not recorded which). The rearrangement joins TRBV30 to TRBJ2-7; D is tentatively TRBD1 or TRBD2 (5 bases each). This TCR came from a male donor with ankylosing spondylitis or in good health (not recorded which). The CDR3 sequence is CAWSSLGGSYEQYF. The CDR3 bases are TGTGCCTGGAGTTCCCTTGGGGGCTCCTACGAGCAGTACTTC.